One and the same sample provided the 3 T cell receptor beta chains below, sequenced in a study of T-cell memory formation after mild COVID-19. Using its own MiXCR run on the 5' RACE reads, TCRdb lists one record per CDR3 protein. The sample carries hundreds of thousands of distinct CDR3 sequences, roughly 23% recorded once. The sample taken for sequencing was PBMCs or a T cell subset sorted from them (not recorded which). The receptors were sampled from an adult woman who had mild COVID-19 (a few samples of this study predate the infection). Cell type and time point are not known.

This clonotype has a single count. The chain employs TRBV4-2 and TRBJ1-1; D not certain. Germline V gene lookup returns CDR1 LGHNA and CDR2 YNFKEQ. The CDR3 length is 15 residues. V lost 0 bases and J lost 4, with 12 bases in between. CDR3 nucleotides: TGTGCCAGCAGCCAAGATCACGTAGTCCCCACTGAAGCTTTCTTT. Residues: CASSQDHVVPTEAFF.

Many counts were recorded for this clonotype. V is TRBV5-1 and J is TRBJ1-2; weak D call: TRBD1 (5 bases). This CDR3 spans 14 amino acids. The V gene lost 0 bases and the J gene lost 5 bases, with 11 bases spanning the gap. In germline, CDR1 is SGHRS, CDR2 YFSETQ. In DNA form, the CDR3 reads TGCGCCAGCAGCTTGGTCGGGGGGAAATATGGCTACACCTTC. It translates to CASSLVGGKYGYTF.

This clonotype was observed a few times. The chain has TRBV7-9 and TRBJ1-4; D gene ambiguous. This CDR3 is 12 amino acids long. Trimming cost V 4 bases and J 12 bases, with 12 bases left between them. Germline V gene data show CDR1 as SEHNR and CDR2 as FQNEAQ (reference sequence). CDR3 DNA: TGTGCCAGCAGCTCCCGAAATTCAGAACTGTTTTTT. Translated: CASSSRNSELFF.